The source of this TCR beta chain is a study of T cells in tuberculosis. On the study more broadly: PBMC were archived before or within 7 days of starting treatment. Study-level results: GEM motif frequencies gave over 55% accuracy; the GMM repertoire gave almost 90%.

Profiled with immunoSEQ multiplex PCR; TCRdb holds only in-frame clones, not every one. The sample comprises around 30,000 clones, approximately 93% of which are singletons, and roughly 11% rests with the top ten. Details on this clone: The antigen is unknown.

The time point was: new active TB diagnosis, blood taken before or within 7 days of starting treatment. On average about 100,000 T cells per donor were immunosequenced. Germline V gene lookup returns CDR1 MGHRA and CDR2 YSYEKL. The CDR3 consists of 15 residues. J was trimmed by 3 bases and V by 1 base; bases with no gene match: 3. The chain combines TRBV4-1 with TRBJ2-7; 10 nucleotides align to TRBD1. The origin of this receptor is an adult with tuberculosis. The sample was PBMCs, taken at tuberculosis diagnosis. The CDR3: CASSQAGTGDYEQYF. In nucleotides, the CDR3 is TGCGCCAGCAGCCAAGCCGGGACAGGGGACTACGAGCAGTACTTC.